Listed below are T cell receptor beta chains from one sample, sequenced in a study of neurological immune-mediated disorders. TCRdb used MiXCR to reprocess the 5' RACE reads, holding one entry per CDR3 protein. Of about 74,000 distinct CDR3 sequences in the sample, less than 5.5% were seen once. Sequencing used PBMCs. Receptors were obtained from a man younger than 30 with multiple sclerosis. The CDR3 runs from the conserved cysteine through the conserved F or W. D genes are given only for firm matches. Expanded clones get a size class; other rows say once, few or many, or leave the size out.

j_gene: TRBJ2-5
abundance: many
d_gene: -
v_gene: TRBV20-1
CDR3aa: CSANLDRRSAETQYF
CDR3nt: TGCAGTGCTAACCTGGACCGCCGGAGTGCAGAGACCCAGTACTTC

j_gene: TRBJ1-1
abundance: many
d_gene: TRBD1
v_gene: TRBV24-1
CDR3aa: CATSDSGDSQGRTEAFF
CDR3nt: TGTGCCACCAGTGACTCCGGGGACAGTCAAGGACGCACTGAAGCTTTCTTT

j_gene: TRBJ2-3
abundance: many
d_gene: -
v_gene: TRBV20-1
CDR3aa: CSARDAAKPTDTQYF
CDR3nt: TGCAGTGCTAGAGATGCGGCGAAACCCACAGATACGCAGTATTTT

j_gene: TRBJ1-2
abundance: many
d_gene: -
v_gene: TRBV20-1
CDR3aa: CSARDGRDGIDYGYTF
CDR3nt: TGCAGTGCTAGAGATGGGAGAGACGGAATTGACTATGGCTACACCTTC

j_gene: TRBJ1-2
abundance: -
d_gene: TRBD1
v_gene: TRBV5-6
CDR3aa: CASSFRDRTNYGYTF
CDR3nt: TGTGCCAGCAGCTTCCGGGACAGAACTAACTATGGCTACACCTTC

j_gene: TRBJ2-1
abundance: many
d_gene: -
v_gene: TRBV20-1
CDR3aa: CSASLEGKWGLSGNEQFF
CDR3nt: TGCAGTGCTAGCTTGGAGGGAAAATGGGGCCTATCTGGAAATGAGCAGTTCTTC

j_gene: TRBJ2-2
abundance: many
d_gene: -
v_gene: TRBV5-1
CDR3aa: CASSLGRTPSNTGELFF
CDR3nt: TGCGCCAGCAGCTTGGGCCGGACACCTTCGAACACCGGGGAGCTGTTTTTT

j_gene: TRBJ1-1
abundance: many
d_gene: -
v_gene: TRBV12-3/TRBV12-4
CDR3aa: CASSFLGLNTEAFF
CDR3nt: TGTGCCAGCAGTTTTCTGGGCCTGAACACTGAAGCTTTCTTT

j_gene: TRBJ1-2
abundance: many
d_gene: TRBD1
v_gene: TRBV12-3/TRBV12-4
CDR3aa: CASSLFGAGGGGYTF
CDR3nt: TGTGCCAGCAGTTTATTCGGGGCAGGGGGCGGTGGCTACACCTTC

j_gene: TRBJ2-7
abundance: many
d_gene: -
v_gene: TRBV20-1
CDR3aa: CSALKGGHSYEQYF
CDR3nt: TGCAGTGCTCTGAAGGGGGGACACTCCTACGAGCAGTACTTC

j_gene: TRBJ2-2
abundance: many
d_gene: -
v_gene: TRBV9
CDR3aa: CASSGSGKRTGELFF
CDR3nt: TGTGCCAGCAGCGGGTCGGGGAAAAGGACCGGGGAGCTGTTTTTT

j_gene: TRBJ1-4
abundance: many
d_gene: -
v_gene: TRBV6-5
CDR3aa: CASSYPRAEKLFF
CDR3nt: TGTGCCAGCAGTTACCCCAGGGCTGAAAAACTGTTTTTT

j_gene: TRBJ1-5
abundance: -
d_gene: -
v_gene: TRBV20-1
CDR3aa: CSAVRGRQHLNQPQNF
CDR3nt: TGCAGTGCCGTTAGAGGACGGCAACACCTTAATCAGCCCCAGAATTTT

j_gene: TRBJ1-1
abundance: many
d_gene: -
v_gene: TRBV7-2
CDR3aa: CASSLSSNTEAFF
CDR3nt: TGTGCCAGCAGCTTGTCGAGTAACACTGAAGCTTTCTTT